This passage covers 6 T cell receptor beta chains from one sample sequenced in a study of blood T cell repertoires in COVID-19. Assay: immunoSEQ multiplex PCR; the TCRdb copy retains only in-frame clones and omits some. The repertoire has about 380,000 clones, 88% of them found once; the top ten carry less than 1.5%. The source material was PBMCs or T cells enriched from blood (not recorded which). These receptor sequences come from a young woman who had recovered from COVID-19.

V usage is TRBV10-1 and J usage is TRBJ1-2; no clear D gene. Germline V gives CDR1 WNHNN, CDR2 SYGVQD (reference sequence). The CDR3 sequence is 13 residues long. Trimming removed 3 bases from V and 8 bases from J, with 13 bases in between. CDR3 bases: TGCGCCAGCAGTGAATCCCCAGTCCTGGGCTACACCTTC. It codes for CASSESPVLGYTF.

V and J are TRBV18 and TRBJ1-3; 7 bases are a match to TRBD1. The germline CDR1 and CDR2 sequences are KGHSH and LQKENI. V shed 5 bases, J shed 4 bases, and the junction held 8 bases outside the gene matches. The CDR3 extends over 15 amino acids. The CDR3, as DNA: TGTGCCAGCTCAGCTAACGGACAGGTCGGAAACACCATATATTTT. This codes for CASSANGQVGNTIYF.

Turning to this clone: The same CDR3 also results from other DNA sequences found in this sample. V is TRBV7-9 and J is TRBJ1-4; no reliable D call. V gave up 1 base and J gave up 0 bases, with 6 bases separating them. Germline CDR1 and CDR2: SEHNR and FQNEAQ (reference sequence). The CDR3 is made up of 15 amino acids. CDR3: CASSLVGATNEKLFF. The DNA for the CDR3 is TGTGCCAGCAGCTTAGTCGGTGCAACTAATGAAAAACTGTTTTTT.

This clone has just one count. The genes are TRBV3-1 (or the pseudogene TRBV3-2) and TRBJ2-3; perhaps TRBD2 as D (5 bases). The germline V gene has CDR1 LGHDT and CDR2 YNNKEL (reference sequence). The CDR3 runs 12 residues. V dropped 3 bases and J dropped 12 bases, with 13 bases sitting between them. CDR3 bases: TGTGCCAGCAGCCATAGCCGGACTTTACAGTATTTT. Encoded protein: CASSHSRTLQYF.

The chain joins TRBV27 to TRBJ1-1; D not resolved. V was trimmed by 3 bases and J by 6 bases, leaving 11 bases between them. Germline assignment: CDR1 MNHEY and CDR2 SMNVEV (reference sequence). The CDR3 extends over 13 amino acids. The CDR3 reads CASSLGRRAEAFF. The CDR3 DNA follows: TGTGCCAGCAGTTTGGGGAGGAGGGCTGAAGCTTTCTTT.

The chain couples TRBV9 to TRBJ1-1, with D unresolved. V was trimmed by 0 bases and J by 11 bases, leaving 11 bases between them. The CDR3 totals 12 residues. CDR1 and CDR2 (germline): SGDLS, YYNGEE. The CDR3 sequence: CASSVGEGRAFF. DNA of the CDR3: TGTGCCAGCAGCGTAGGGGAGGGCCGGGCTTTCTTT.